The source of this T cell receptor beta chain is a study of cytomegalovirus exposure and HLA in healthy donors. V was clipped by 2 bases and J by 3 bases, with 8 bases between them. The CDR3 loop spans 13 amino acids. Germline values: CDR1 SGHRS, CDR2 YFSETQ. As regards this clone: Within the sample, other DNA sequences also encode this same CDR3.

TCRdb keeps only in-frame clones here, not all; method: immunoSEQ multiplex PCR. This table has about 280,000 clones, around nine tenths appearing once. The sequenced material came from PBMCs. The sequence was obtained from a woman under 30 in good health and CMV-seronegative. V is TRBV5-1 and J is TRBJ1-1, with D maybe TRBD1 (5 bases). The CDR3 here is CASSLGADTEAFF. The CDR3 DNA sequence: TGCGCCAGCAGCTTAGGGGCGGACACTGAAGCTTTCTTT.